These T cell receptor beta chains were read from a single sample in a study of CD8 T cells in ankylosing spondylitis. One entry per CDR3 protein results from TCRdb running MiXCR on the 5' RACE reads. The table lists about 390,000 distinct CDR3 sequences, around 22% of them singletons. Sequencing input: blood, either unsorted or a sorted T cell fraction (not recorded which). The receptor set was obtained from a male donor with ankylosing spondylitis. Each CDR3 is given with its conserved first and last residue. A D gene is named only where the DNA matches it firmly. Expanded clones get a size class; other rows say once, few or many, or leave the size out.

clone_size: few
v_call: TRBV6-5
j_call: TRBJ2-1
d_call: NA
cdr3_aa: CASSIRGGSYNEQFF
cdr3_nt: TGTGCCAGCAGTATACGCGGAGGCTCCTACAATGAGCAGTTCTTC

clone_size: NA
v_call: TRBV5-1
j_call: TRBJ1-3
d_call: NA
cdr3_aa: CASSRQWPDSGNTIYF
cdr3_nt: TGCGCCAGCAGCCGGCAATGGCCCGACTCTGGAAACACCATATATTTT

clone_size: few
v_call: TRBV12-3/TRBV12-4
j_call: TRBJ2-5
d_call: NA
cdr3_aa: CASTLGTSETQYF
cdr3_nt: TGTGCCAGCACCCTAGGGACCTCGGAGACCCAGTACTTC

clone_size: NA
v_call: TRBV20-1
j_call: TRBJ2-3
d_call: NA
cdr3_aa: CSARNGGQIETDTQYF
cdr3_nt: TGCAGTGCTAGAAACGGGGGACAGATAGAGACAGATACGCAGTATTTT

clone_size: NA
v_call: TRBV7-2
j_call: TRBJ2-7
d_call: TRBD2
cdr3_aa: CASSFASGSSYEQYF
cdr3_nt: TGTGCCAGCAGCTTCGCTAGCGGGAGCTCCTACGAGCAGTACTTC

clone_size: NA
v_call: TRBV4-2
j_call: TRBJ2-1
d_call: TRBD2
cdr3_aa: CASSQDTVAGGNEQFF
cdr3_nt: TGTGCCAGCAGCCAAGATACGGTAGCGGGAGGCAATGAGCAGTTCTTC

clone_size: NA
v_call: TRBV7-3
j_call: TRBJ2-3
d_call: TRBD2
cdr3_aa: CASSRPSGATDTQYF
cdr3_nt: TGTGCCAGCAGCCGCCCTAGCGGCGCCACAGATACGCAGTATTTT

clone_size: few
v_call: TRBV7-9
j_call: TRBJ2-2
d_call: TRBD2
cdr3_aa: CASSRSHSGKNTGELFF
cdr3_nt: TGTGCCAGCAGCCGAAGCCATAGCGGGAAAAACACCGGGGAGCTGTTTTTT

clone_size: NA
v_call: TRBV9
j_call: TRBJ1-2
d_call: TRBD1
cdr3_aa: CASSENRGPVGYTF
cdr3_nt: TGTGCCAGCAGCGAAAACAGGGGGCCGGTAGGCTACACCTTC

clone_size: few
v_call: TRBV29-1
j_call: TRBJ2-3
d_call: NA
cdr3_aa: CSGCGGATSTDTQYF
cdr3_nt: TGCAGCGGGTGTGGGGGGGCTACTAGCACAGATACGCAGTATTTT

clone_size: NA
v_call: TRBV12-3/TRBV12-4
j_call: TRBJ1-5
d_call: NA
cdr3_aa: CASSLGWGRDQPQHF
cdr3_nt: TGTGCCAGCAGTTTGGGATGGGGGCGGGATCAGCCCCAGCATTTT

clone_size: few
v_call: TRBV4-1
j_call: TRBJ2-7
d_call: TRBD2
cdr3_aa: CASSTTSGIYEQYF
cdr3_nt: TGCGCCAGCAGCACGACTAGCGGGATCTACGAGCAGTACTTC

clone_size: few
v_call: TRBV7-3
j_call: TRBJ2-2
d_call: NA
cdr3_aa: CASSLQFPEVHTGELFF
cdr3_nt: TGTGCCAGCAGCTTACAATTTCCCGAGGTGCACACCGGGGAGCTGTTTTTT

clone_size: NA
v_call: TRBV11-2
j_call: TRBJ2-1
d_call: TRBD2
cdr3_aa: CASSPRGLAGGLRYNEQFF
cdr3_nt: TGTGCCAGCAGCCCCCGGGGTCTAGCGGGAGGGCTGAGGTACAATGAGCAGTTCTTC

clone_size: NA
v_call: TRBV20-1
j_call: TRBJ2-7
d_call: TRBD1
cdr3_aa: CSAGSRDRITYEQYF
cdr3_nt: TGCAGTGCTGGGTCCCGGGACAGGATAACCTACGAGCAGTACTTC

clone_size: few
v_call: TRBV20-1
j_call: TRBJ2-2
d_call: NA
cdr3_aa: CSASRTSGELFF
cdr3_nt: TGCAGTGCTTCCCGGACGTCCGGGGAGCTGTTTTTT

clone_size: few
v_call: TRBV20-1
j_call: TRBJ2-2
d_call: TRBD1
cdr3_aa: CSAQQTQGASWELFF
cdr3_nt: TGCAGTGCCCAACAGACACAGGGGGCTTCTTGGGAGCTGTTTTTT

clone_size: few
v_call: TRBV4-2
j_call: TRBJ2-1
d_call: NA
cdr3_aa: CASSRQIVTNNEQFF
cdr3_nt: TGTGCCAGCAGCCGACAGATCGTGACTAACAATGAGCAGTTCTTC

clone_size: few
v_call: TRBV12-3/TRBV12-4
j_call: TRBJ2-1
d_call: TRBD2
cdr3_aa: CASSARTSSNEQFF
cdr3_nt: TGTGCCAGCAGCGCTCGGACTAGTTCAAATGAGCAGTTCTTC

clone_size: few
v_call: TRBV11-3
j_call: TRBJ2-3
d_call: TRBD1
cdr3_aa: CASSFTGQLTDTQYF
cdr3_nt: TGTGCCAGCAGCTTTACGGGACAGCTCACAGATACGCAGTATTTT

clone_size: many
v_call: TRBV29-1
j_call: TRBJ1-5
d_call: NA
cdr3_aa: CSVAGEGQPQHF
cdr3_nt: TGCAGCGTTGCGGGGGAAGGGCAGCCCCAGCATTTT

clone_size: few
v_call: TRBV20-1
j_call: TRBJ2-1
d_call: TRBD2
cdr3_aa: CSARGGLGENEQFF
cdr3_nt: TGCAGTGCTAGAGGGGGACTAGGCGAGAATGAGCAGTTCTTC

clone_size: NA
v_call: TRBV19
j_call: TRBJ2-1
d_call: NA
cdr3_aa: CASGTRGNEQFF
cdr3_nt: TGTGCCAGTGGGACCAGGGGCAATGAGCAGTTCTTC

clone_size: NA
v_call: TRBV11-2
j_call: TRBJ1-1
d_call: TRBD1
cdr3_aa: CASSFTGQFYGEAFF
cdr3_nt: TGTGCCAGCAGCTTTACGGGACAGTTCTACGGGGAAGCTTTCTTT

clone_size: NA
v_call: TRBV19
j_call: TRBJ1-1
d_call: NA
cdr3_aa: CASTVTGTQNAFF
cdr3_nt: TGTGCCAGTACCGTAACAGGGACCCAGAATGCTTTCTTT

clone_size: NA
v_call: TRBV12-3/TRBV12-4
j_call: TRBJ1-6
d_call: NA
cdr3_aa: CASSLIRGNSPLHF
cdr3_nt: TGTGCCAGCAGTTTAATACGGGGGAATTCACCCCTCCACTTT

clone_size: NA
v_call: TRBV7-6
j_call: TRBJ2-1
d_call: NA
cdr3_aa: CASSFQSGQYNEQFF
cdr3_nt: TGTGCCAGCAGCTTTCAAAGCGGGCAATACAATGAGCAGTTCTTC